Sequencing of this TCR beta chain was carried out in a study of cytomegalovirus exposure and HLA in healthy donors. The PCR employed 60 Vbeta primers together with 13 Jbeta primers. The data were produced by immunoSEQ multiplex PCR, yet TCRdb's version contains in-frame clones alone and is incomplete. In the table there are about 130,000 clones, roughly 84% of which are singletons. The CDR3 runs to 16 residues. V was trimmed by 1 base and J by 2 bases, leaving 15 bases between them. Looked up from germline, CDR1 is SGDLS and CDR2 is YYNGEE. The sequence was collected from a girl aged 2 to 10 in good health and CMV-seronegative. Specimen: PBMCs. The chain uses TRBV9 and TRBJ1-2, with TRBD1 as a possible D gene (5 bases). In nucleotides, the CDR3 is TGTGCCAGCAGCGTATCCCCCGCGGGGGGGAACTATGGCTACACCTTC. Encoded protein: CASSVSPAGGNYGYTF.